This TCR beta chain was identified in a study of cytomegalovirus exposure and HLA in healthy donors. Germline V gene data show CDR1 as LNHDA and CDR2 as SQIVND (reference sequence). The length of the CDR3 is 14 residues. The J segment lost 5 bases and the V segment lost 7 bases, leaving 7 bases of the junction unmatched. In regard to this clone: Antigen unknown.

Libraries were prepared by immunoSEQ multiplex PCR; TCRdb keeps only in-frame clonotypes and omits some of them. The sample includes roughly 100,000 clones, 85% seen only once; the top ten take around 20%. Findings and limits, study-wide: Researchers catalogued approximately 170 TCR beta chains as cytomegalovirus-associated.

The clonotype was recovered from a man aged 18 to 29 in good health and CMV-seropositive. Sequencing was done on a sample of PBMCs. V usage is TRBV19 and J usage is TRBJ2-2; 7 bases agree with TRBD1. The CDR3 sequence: CASTNRGGTGELFF. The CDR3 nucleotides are TGTGCCAGTACTAACAGGGGCGGAACCGGGGAGCTGTTTTTT.